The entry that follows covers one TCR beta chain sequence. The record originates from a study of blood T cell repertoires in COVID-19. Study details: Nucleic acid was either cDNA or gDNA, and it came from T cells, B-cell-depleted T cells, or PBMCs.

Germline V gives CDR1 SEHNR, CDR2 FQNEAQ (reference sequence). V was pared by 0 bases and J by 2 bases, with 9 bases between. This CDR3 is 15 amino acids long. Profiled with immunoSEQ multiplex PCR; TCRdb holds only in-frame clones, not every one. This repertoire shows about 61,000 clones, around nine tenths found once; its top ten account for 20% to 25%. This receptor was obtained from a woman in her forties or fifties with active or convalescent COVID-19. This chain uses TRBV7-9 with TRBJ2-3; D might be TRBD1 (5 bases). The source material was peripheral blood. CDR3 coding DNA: TGTGCCAGCAGCTTAGCCCGACAGCACACAGATACGCAGTATTTT. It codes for CASSLARQHTDTQYF. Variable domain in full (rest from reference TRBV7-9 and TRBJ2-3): DTGVSQNPRHKITKRGQNVTFRCDPISEHNRLYWYRQTLGQGPEFLTYFQNEAQLEKSRLLSDRFSAERPKGSFSTLEIQRTEQGDSAMYLCASSLARQHTDTQYFGPGTRLTVL.